This T cell receptor (beta chain) stems from a study of cytomegalovirus exposure and HLA in healthy donors. Study results and caveats: Presence/absence analyses assumed roughly uniform sequencing depth across donors, which may not hold. The classifier reportedly diagnosed cytomegalovirus status with high sensitivity and specificity.

With regard to this clone: What it binds is not known.

The PCR ran on 60 Vbeta and 13 Jbeta primers. Sequencing used immunoSEQ multiplex PCR; TCRdb keeps in-frame clones, though not all of them. Its table records tens of thousands of clones. CDR3 length equals 13 residues. J was trimmed by 2 bases and V by 7 bases; bases with no gene match: 1. Germline CDR1 is MNHEY and CDR2 is SVGAGI. V gene TRBV6-5 combines with J gene TRBJ1-4; 7 bases match TRBD1. The specimen sequenced was PBMCs. The receptor comes from a man aged 45-60 years in good health and CMV-seronegative. The CDR3 DNA sequence: TGTGCCAGCAAGGGACAGACTAATGAAAAACTGTTTTTT. Its translation is CASKGQTNEKLFF.